This T cell receptor (beta chain) originates from a study of blood T cell repertoires in COVID-19. Overall study context: From T cells, B-cell-depleted T cells, or PBMCs came the material, which was cDNA or gDNA.

CDR1 and CDR2 from the germline V gene are MNHNS and SASEGT. With 3 bases clipped from V and 11 bases from J, the junction kept 5 bases outside the gene matches. The CDR3 is 13 residues long. Only one count was recorded for this clone. Per the original data handling: Nucleated cell number was recorded as an estimate derived from reference gene primer amplification. Clones were sequenced by immunoSEQ multiplex PCR, and TCRdb holds only the in-frame ones, with some missing. V, J and clone size are those of that table, while D and trimming were read from the DNA. The top ten clones hold approximately 6.2% of a sample with around 200,000 clones, 85% to 90% of them seen once.

The sample was peripheral blood. The sequence derives from a man between 60 and 75 years old who had recovered from COVID-19. J is TRBJ2-1 and V is TRBV6-1; 9 bases are shared with TRBD2. The CDR3 DNA sequence: TGTGCCAGCAGTGACGGGACTAGCCTGAAGCAGTTCTTC. Encoded protein: CASSDGTSLKQFF.